The clone carrying this T cell receptor (beta chain) was counted at least ten times. Its antigen is as yet unknown. V was pared by 7 bases and J by 8 bases, with 14 bases between. From germline, CDR1 is SGHVS and CDR2 FNYEAQ. The CDR3 is 13 amino acids. This entry belongs to a study of molecular identifiers for immune sequencing clone quantification. For the study at large: With replicates, the RNA of roughly 21,000 or 96,000 naive CD8 cells was split five ways and four were sequenced.

Points from the study as a whole: Clones above 20 RNA copies held over 97% of effector molecules, under 1% in naive cells.

TCRdb itself ran the PCR reads through MiXCR, one entry per CDR3 protein. The table records about 640,000 distinct CDR3 sequences, approximately 20% of them present only once. Sequencing libraries of naive CD8 cells derived from approximately 20,000 to 1,000,000 sorted cells with 10%, 30% or 50% RNA. The authors sorted naive CD8 T cells as CD8+CD4-CCR7+CD45RA+. The receptor's source is a human donor in good health. Some libraries in this study had Jurkat cell RNA spiked in. The V call is TRBV7-6, the J call TRBJ1-4; tentative D call: TRBD1 (5 bases). Material: naive CD8+ T cells from blood, with Jurkat cell RNA spiked in. Subset given: FACS-sorted CD8+CD4-CCR7+CD45RA+ naive T cells. CDR3 nucleotide sequence: TGTGCCAGCACCCCGGGACGGTTGGAAAAACTGTTTTTT. Translation gives CASTPGRLEKLFF.